This T cell receptor beta chain was documented in a study of T cell therapy after organ transplantation. Comments on this clone: The target antigen is unknown.

Findings and caveats of the study: Post-therapy reconstitution appeared to include transferred and endogenous clonotypes. In nonresponders, large pretherapy expansions changed minimally after therapy.

Looked up from germline, CDR1 is MNHEY and CDR2 is SVGAGI. The CDR3 totals 14 residues. Deletions cut 0 bases from V and 7 bases from J, with 10 bases between. Profiled with immunoSEQ multiplex PCR; TCRdb holds only in-frame clones, not every one. The sample shows some 48,000 clones, roughly 93% of them seen only once. The genes are TRBV6-5 and TRBJ2-1; no clear D gene. The receptor was derived from a human patient who had received a solid organ transplant and had CMV disease. Sequences were derived from CD8+ T cells from blood, sampled before autologous CMV-specific T cell therapy. The CDR3 DNA reads as TGTGCCAGCAGTTACTCGACGTTCGGGAATGAGCAGTTCTTC. Its translation is CASSYSTFGNEQFF.